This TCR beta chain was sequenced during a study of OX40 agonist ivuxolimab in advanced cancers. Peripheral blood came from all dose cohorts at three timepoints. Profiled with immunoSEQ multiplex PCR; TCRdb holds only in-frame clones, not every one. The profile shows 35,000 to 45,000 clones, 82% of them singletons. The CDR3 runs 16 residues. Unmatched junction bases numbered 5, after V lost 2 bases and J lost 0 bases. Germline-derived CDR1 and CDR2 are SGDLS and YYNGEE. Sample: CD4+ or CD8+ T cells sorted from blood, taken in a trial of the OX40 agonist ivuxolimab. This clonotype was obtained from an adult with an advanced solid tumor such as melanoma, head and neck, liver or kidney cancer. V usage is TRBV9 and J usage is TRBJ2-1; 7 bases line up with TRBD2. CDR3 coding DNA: TGTGCCAGCAGCGTTTCAAGCGGGGTCTCCTACAATGAGCAGTTCTTC. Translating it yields CASSVSSGVSYNEQFF.